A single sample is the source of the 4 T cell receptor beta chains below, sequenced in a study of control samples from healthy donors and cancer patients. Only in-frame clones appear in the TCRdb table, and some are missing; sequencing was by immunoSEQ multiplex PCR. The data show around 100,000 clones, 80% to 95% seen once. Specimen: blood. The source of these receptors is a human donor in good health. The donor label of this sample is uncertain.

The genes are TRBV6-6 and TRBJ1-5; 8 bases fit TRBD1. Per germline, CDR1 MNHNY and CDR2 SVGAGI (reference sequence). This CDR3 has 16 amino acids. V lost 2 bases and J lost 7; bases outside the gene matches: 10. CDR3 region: CASSYARTGNDQPQHF. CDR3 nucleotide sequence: TGTGCCAGCAGTTACGCCCGGACAGGGAACGACCAGCCCCAGCATTTT.

The chain's CDR3 is CASSTDEGYTF. The CDR3 bases are TGTGCCAGCAGTACCGACGAGGGCTACACCTTC. The V call is TRBV6-6, the J call TRBJ1-2, with D hard to call. The germline CDR1 and CDR2 sequences are MNHNY and SVGAGI (reference sequence). The V gene lost 5 bases and the J gene lost 8 bases, with 9 bases spanning the gap. The CDR3 totals 11 residues.

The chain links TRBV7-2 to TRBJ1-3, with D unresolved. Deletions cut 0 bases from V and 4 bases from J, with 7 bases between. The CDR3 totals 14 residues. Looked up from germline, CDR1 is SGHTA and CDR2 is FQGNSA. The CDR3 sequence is CASSLASVGNTIYF. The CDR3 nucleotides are TGTGCCAGCAGCTTAGCGAGCGTAGGAAACACCATATATTTT.

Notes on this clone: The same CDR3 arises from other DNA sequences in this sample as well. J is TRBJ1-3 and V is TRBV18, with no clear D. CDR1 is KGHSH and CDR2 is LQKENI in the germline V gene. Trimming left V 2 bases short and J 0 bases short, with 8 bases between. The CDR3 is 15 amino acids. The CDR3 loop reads CASSPGKPSGNTIYF. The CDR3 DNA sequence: TGTGCCAGCTCACCAGGGAAGCCCTCTGGAAACACCATATATTTT.